The sequence of this T cell receptor (beta chain) was determined in a study of blood T cell repertoires in COVID-19. Individuals aged about 18 to 90 years were recruited from 24 US areas. V dropped 4 bases and J dropped 3 bases, with 16 bases sitting between them. This CDR3 contains 15 residues. CDR1 MNHEY and CDR2 SMNVEV come from the germline V gene (reference sequence). Sequencing used immunoSEQ multiplex PCR; TCRdb keeps in-frame clones, though not all of them. There are roughly 380,000 clones in the sample; less than 90% occur only once, and 2.5% to 3.5% lies in the top ten. Sequenced input: PBMCs or T cells enriched from blood (not recorded which). V usage is TRBV27 and J usage is TRBJ2-7, with D possibly matching TRBD2 (5 bases). The sequence was obtained from a woman in her 30s who had recovered from COVID-19. The CDR3 protein is CASSYHGKPNYEQYF. CDR3 coding DNA: TGTGCCAGCAGTTACCACGGGAAGCCAAACTACGAGCAGTACTTC.